What follows is one T cell receptor (beta chain) and its context. This CDR3 comprises 15 residues. Unmatched junction bases numbered 5, after V lost 3 bases and J lost 5 bases. CDR1 is SGHNT, CDR2 YYREEE, per germline (reference sequence). Repertoires were generated with immunoSEQ multiplex PCR, while TCRdb's copy carries only in-frame clones and drops some. The data hold roughly 200,000 clones, with roughly three quarters observed a single time. The data derive from a study of blood T cell repertoires in COVID-19. Seattle-derived patients entered the study during active infection and were followed longitudinally.

This receptor was taken from a woman aged 40 to 55 with COVID-19, enrolled during active disease. The chain is built from TRBV5-4 and TRBJ2-7; TRBD2 matches at 13 bases. The material sequenced was peripheral blood. This CDR3 reads CASSSGLAGANEQYF. CDR3 sequence (DNA): TGTGCCAGCAGCTCTGGACTAGCGGGAGCCAACGAGCAGTACTTC.